The 15 T cell receptor beta chains in this list originate from one sample, sequenced in a study of T cell responses to AZD1222 COVID-19 vaccine. Generated by immunoSEQ multiplex PCR, the TCRdb table keeps only in-frame clones and is missing some. The table lists more than 95,000 clones, approximately 90% of them singletons, with around 8.4% in the top ten. This specimen consisted of peripheral blood, obtained on day 0 of AZD1222 vaccination. These receptor sequences come from an adult in good health.

This clone was seen only a few times. The rearrangement uses TRBV28 and TRBJ1-2; 9 nucleotides agree with TRBD1. CDR3 length: 14 residues. Germline assignment: CDR1 MDHEN and CDR2 SYDVKM. After removal of 5 bases from V and 2 bases from J, the junction contained 3 bases not matched to a gene. CDR3: CASSAGTGNYGYTF. The CDR3 region has the DNA TGTGCCAGCAGTGCCGGGACAGGGAACTATGGCTACACCTTC.

The chain combines TRBV7-2 with TRBJ2-1; unclear D gene. V lost 2 bases and J lost 6, with 5 bases in between. The CDR3 length is 12 residues. In germline, CDR1 is SGHTA, CDR2 FQGNSA. The CDR3 here is CASSLRFNEQFF. In DNA form, the CDR3 reads TGTGCCAGCAGCTTACGTTTCAATGAGCAGTTCTTC.

The CDR3 sequence is CASSSRVGPYNEQFF. CDR3 nucleotides: TGTGCCAGCAGCTCGAGGGTGGGCCCCTACAATGAGCAGTTCTTC. The gene calls are TRBV11-3 and TRBJ2-1, with D perhaps TRBD2 (5 bases). The germline V and J ends were trimmed by 4 bases and 2 bases, with 12 bases remaining between them. Germline CDR1 SGHNT, CDR2 YENEEA. This CDR3 comprises 15 residues.

This chain connects TRBV2 to TRBJ2-1; perhaps TRBD2 as D (9 bases). V lost 2 bases and J 0 bases, leaving 32 bases between the germline ends. The CDR3 consists of 23 residues. The germline V gene encodes CDR1 SNHLY and CDR2 FYNNEI. In DNA, the CDR3 is TGTGCCAGCAGTGAATTTGGACAGGGTTTGGCTAGCGGGATAATGAGCTCCTACAATGAGCAGTTCTTC. Amino acids: CASSEFGQGLASGIMSSYNEQFF.

V and J are TRBV4-3 and TRBJ2-7; no reliable D call. Germline CDR1 and CDR2: LGHNA and YSLEER. The CDR3 length is 15 residues. V lost 1 base and J lost 5, with 15 bases in between. CDR3 coding DNA: TGCGCCAGCAGCCAAGGGGTGGAATCAAGGAACGAGCAGTACTTC. It codes for CASSQGVESRNEQYF.

The chain uses TRBV24-1 and TRBJ2-7; TRBD1 agrees at 8 bases. The CDR3 consists of 14 residues. After removal of 2 bases from V and 5 bases from J, the junction contained 4 bases not matched to a gene. CDR1 is KGHDR and CDR2 is SFDVKD in the germline V gene. CDR3 protein: CATSDSDRGHEQYF. The CDR3 region has the DNA TGTGCCACCAGTGATTCCGACAGGGGCCACGAGCAGTACTTC.

The chain carries TRBV5-1 and TRBJ2-7, with 10 bases aligning to TRBD1. Trimming took 4 bases from V and 1 from J; bases not matched to a gene: 5. There are 15 residues in the CDR3. CDR1 and CDR2 from the germline V gene are SGHRS and YFSETQ. The chain's CDR3 is CASSPGQGLSYEQYF. The CDR3 region has the DNA TGCGCCAGCAGCCCGGGACAGGGGCTATCCTACGAGCAGTACTTC.

The J gene is TRBJ1-5, the V gene TRBV19, with 10 bases matching TRBD1. Germline CDR1 reads LNHDA; CDR2 reads SQIVND (reference sequence). V was clipped by 6 bases and J by 1 base; unmatched bases: 3. The CDR3 runs 15 residues. The CDR3 protein is CASRWGQGSNQPQHF. The CDR3 DNA reads as TGTGCCAGTAGGTGGGGACAGGGGAGCAATCAGCCCCAGCATTTT.

This chain joins TRBV3-1 (or the pseudogene TRBV3-2) and TRBJ2-3; TRBD1 matches 9 bases. CDR1 is LGHDT and CDR2 is YNNKEL in the germline V gene (reference sequence). This CDR3 has 15 amino acids. Trimming cost V 5 bases and J 7 bases; bases outside gene matches: 10. CDR3 nucleotides: TGTGCCAGCAGCTTCTCGGGACAGGGAGGGTATACGCAGTATTTT. This encodes CASSFSGQGGYTQYF.

The chain recombines TRBV6-5 with TRBJ2-7; 11 bases line up with TRBD1. V gave up 6 bases and J gave up 6 bases; unmatched junction bases: 4. Germline loops: CDR1 MNHEY, CDR2 SVGAGI. This CDR3 is 13 amino acids long. This CDR3 reads CASSPGTGGEQYF. CDR3 nucleotide sequence: TGTGCCAGCAGCCCCGGGACAGGGGGCGAGCAGTACTTC.

The chain joins TRBV7-8 to TRBJ2-1, with 16 bases aligning to TRBD2. CDR1 is SGHVS and CDR2 is FQNEAQ in the germline V gene. The CDR3 is made up of 18 amino acids. Losses at the gene ends were 5 bases for V and 2 bases for J; bases not matched to a gene: 6. This chain's CDR3 is CASSPPGLAGGPYNEQFF. In DNA, the CDR3 is TGTGCCAGCAGCCCCCCGGGACTAGCGGGAGGGCCCTACAATGAGCAGTTCTTC.

CDR3 coding DNA: TGTGCCAGCAGCTTAAGTCAGGGGAGAGGCTACACCTTC. Its protein product is CASSLSQGRGYTF. The genes are TRBV7-9 and TRBJ1-2, with a possible D match to TRBD1 (6 bases). V lost 2 bases to trimming and J lost 8 bases, with 12 bases between them. Per the germline V gene, CDR1 is SEHNR and CDR2 is FQNEAQ (reference sequence). The CDR3 is made up of 13 amino acids.

The count of this clone is one. The chain is built from TRBV6-5 and TRBJ2-7, with 10 bases identical to TRBD1. The V and J ends lost 5 bases and 4 bases, in that order; junction bases with no gene match: 8. Germline loops: CDR1 MNHEY, CDR2 SVGAGI. The CDR3 is made up of 15 amino acids. This chain's CDR3 is CASSTAGQGPYEQYF. The CDR3 coding sequence is TGTGCCAGCAGTACGGCGGGACAGGGGCCTTACGAGCAGTACTTC.

V is TRBV28 and J is TRBJ1-1, with 9 bases matching TRBD1. V lost 2 bases and J lost 11; bases outside the gene matches: 6. The CDR3 extends over 13 amino acids. Per the germline V gene, CDR1 is MDHEN and CDR2 is SYDVKM. The CDR3 loop reads CASSLGTGTGAFF. The DNA for the CDR3 is TGTGCCAGCAGTTTAGGGACAGGGACCGGGGCTTTCTTT.

The chain is built from TRBV3-1 (or the pseudogene TRBV3-2) and TRBJ2-1, with a possible D match to TRBD1 (5 bases). Germline V CDR1 and CDR2: LGHDT, YNNKEL (reference sequence). The CDR3 runs 14 residues. Between the trimmed V and J ends, which lost 5 bases and 3 bases, there was a span of 11 bases. CDR3 amino acids: CASSKSQGYNEQFF. The CDR3 nucleotides read TGTGCCAGCAGCAAAAGCCAGGGCTACAATGAGCAGTTCTTC.